The rows below give T cell receptor beta chains drawn from one sample of a study of T cell responses to AZD1222 COVID-19 vaccine. Assay used: immunoSEQ multiplex PCR; TCRdb lists only in-frame clones, some missing. Of about 130,000 clones listed, around nine tenths were seen once; the top ten hold 3.5% to 4.5%. The material sequenced was peripheral blood, taken on day 0 of AZD1222 vaccination. These receptors were taken from an adult in good health. The CDR3 runs from the conserved cysteine through the conserved F or W. The D gene is left open where the match is weak. Only part of the rows carry a size: once, few, many, or a class if the clone is expanded.

v_gene: TRBV19
j_gene: TRBJ1-1
d_gene: TRBD1
abundance: once
CDR3nt: TGTGCCTCGAACCGGGACAGGGCCCCGTTTGAAGCTTTCTTT
CDR3aa: CASNRDRAPFEAFF

v_gene: TRBV19
j_gene: TRBJ2-7
d_gene: -
abundance: -
CDR3nt: TGTGCCAGTAGTATAGGGCATGGACATGCCTACGAGCAGTACTTC
CDR3aa: CASSIGHGHAYEQYF

v_gene: TRBV29-1
j_gene: TRBJ2-7
d_gene: TRBD1
abundance: -
CDR3nt: TGCAGCGTTGATGGTCGGGGACAGGGATACGAGCAGTACTTC
CDR3aa: CSVDGRGQGYEQYF

v_gene: TRBV14
j_gene: TRBJ2-3
d_gene: -
abundance: -
CDR3nt: TGTGCCAGCAGCCAAGATTCAATTGCCCCAGTCTCCACAGATACGCAGTATTTT
CDR3aa: CASSQDSIAPVSTDTQYF

v_gene: TRBV14
j_gene: TRBJ2-7
d_gene: -
abundance: -
CDR3nt: TGTGCCAGCAGCCATTTCCGGGACGAGCAGTACTTC
CDR3aa: CASSHFRDEQYF

v_gene: TRBV19
j_gene: TRBJ1-2
d_gene: -
abundance: -
CDR3nt: TGTGCCAGTAGTATCGACCAAAGACCTAACTATGGCTACACCTTC
CDR3aa: CASSIDQRPNYGYTF

v_gene: TRBV27
j_gene: TRBJ2-1
d_gene: -
abundance: -
CDR3nt: TGTGCCAGCAGTTTCGGGGTGGAGGGCCGCTCCTACAATGAGCAGTTCTTC
CDR3aa: CASSFGVEGRSYNEQFF

v_gene: TRBV5-8
j_gene: TRBJ2-1
d_gene: TRBD1
abundance: -
CDR3nt: TGTGCCAGCAGCTTGTTTAGGGGGCACAATGAGCAGTTCTTC
CDR3aa: CASSLFRGHNEQFF

v_gene: TRBV28
j_gene: TRBJ2-7
d_gene: -
abundance: -
CDR3nt: TGTGCCAGCAGTTTATCAGGGGACCCCTCCGAGCAGTACTTC
CDR3aa: CASSLSGDPSEQYF

v_gene: TRBV6-6
j_gene: TRBJ1-5
d_gene: -
abundance: -
CDR3nt: TGTGCCACCGACGAGGCCGGGGGCCAGCCCCAGCATTTT
CDR3aa: CATDEAGGQPQHF

v_gene: TRBV12-5
j_gene: TRBJ2-4
d_gene: -
abundance: -
CDR3nt: TGTGCTAGTGGCCTCCCCCAGGGCTCCAAAAACATTCAGTACTTC
CDR3aa: CASGLPQGSKNIQYF

v_gene: TRBV28
j_gene: TRBJ2-7
d_gene: TRBD1
abundance: -
CDR3nt: TGTGCCAGCAGTTTATTTACAGGGGGCGCGTCGCAGCAGTACTTC
CDR3aa: CASSLFTGGASQQYF

v_gene: TRBV11-2
j_gene: TRBJ2-3
d_gene: TRBD2
abundance: -
CDR3nt: TGTGCCAGCAGACCGACTAGCGGGAGGACAGATACGCAGTATTTT
CDR3aa: CASRPTSGRTDTQYF

v_gene: TRBV11-2
j_gene: TRBJ1-5
d_gene: -
abundance: -
CDR3nt: TGTGCCAGCAGCTTAGATGGGACGGGGAATCAGCCCCAGCATTTT
CDR3aa: CASSLDGTGNQPQHF

v_gene: TRBV6-2/TRBV6-3
j_gene: TRBJ2-6
d_gene: -
abundance: -
CDR3nt: TGTGCCAGCAGTTACTCTGGGGGTGGGGCCAACGTCCTGACTTTC
CDR3aa: CASSYSGGGANVLTF

v_gene: TRBV29-1
j_gene: TRBJ2-1
d_gene: TRBD2
abundance: -
CDR3nt: TGCAGCGTCTCCGGGACTAGCGGACTAAACTACAATGAGCAGTTCTTC
CDR3aa: CSVSGTSGLNYNEQFF

v_gene: TRBV13
j_gene: TRBJ2-3
d_gene: -
abundance: once
CDR3nt: TGTGCCAGCAGCTCTAGGACTTTCTCGGGTACGCAGTATTTT
CDR3aa: CASSSRTFSGTQYF

v_gene: TRBV19
j_gene: TRBJ1-5
d_gene: -
abundance: -
CDR3nt: TGTGCCAGTAGTATCTTGGCAGGGGAGCAGCCCCAGCATTTT
CDR3aa: CASSILAGEQPQHF

v_gene: TRBV7-2
j_gene: TRBJ1-1
d_gene: -
abundance: -
CDR3nt: TGTGCCAGCAGCTTAGTCGGCGGGGTCACTGAAGCTTTCTTT
CDR3aa: CASSLVGGVTEAFF

v_gene: TRBV12-3/TRBV12-4
j_gene: TRBJ2-7
d_gene: -
abundance: -
CDR3nt: TGTGCCAGCAGTTTAGCGGCATACGAGCAGTACTTC
CDR3aa: CASSLAAYEQYF

v_gene: TRBV5-1
j_gene: TRBJ2-5
d_gene: -
abundance: once
CDR3nt: TGCGCCAGCAGCTTCTCAGGGAGGATCGGTGGAGAGACCCAGTACTTC
CDR3aa: CASSFSGRIGGETQYF

v_gene: TRBV13
j_gene: TRBJ2-1
d_gene: -
abundance: -
CDR3nt: TGTGCCAGCAGCTTAGTACGGAATGAGCAGTTCTTC
CDR3aa: CASSLVRNEQFF

v_gene: TRBV2
j_gene: TRBJ2-1
d_gene: -
abundance: -
CDR3nt: TGTGCCAGCACCGTCTCATGGGGGGACAATGAGCAGTTCTTC
CDR3aa: CASTVSWGDNEQFF

v_gene: TRBV5-6
j_gene: TRBJ2-3
d_gene: -
abundance: -
CDR3nt: TGTGCCAGCAGGTGGGGCGTAGGCAGGGGCGCGACAGATACGCAGTATTTT
CDR3aa: CASRWGVGRGATDTQYF

v_gene: TRBV18
j_gene: TRBJ1-4
d_gene: -
abundance: -
CDR3nt: TGTGCCAGCTCACCCTCCGGACAGACTGCAACTAATGAAAAACTGTTTTTT
CDR3aa: CASSPSGQTATNEKLFF

v_gene: TRBV5-5
j_gene: TRBJ1-5
d_gene: -
abundance: once
CDR3nt: TGTGCCAGCAGCTTGGAAGGGTTGAGTCGCAATCAGCCCCAGCATTTT
CDR3aa: CASSLEGLSRNQPQHF

v_gene: TRBV5-4
j_gene: TRBJ1-5
d_gene: -
abundance: -
CDR3nt: TGTGCCAGCAGCTTAGCAGGAGGCAATCAGCCCCAGCATTTT
CDR3aa: CASSLAGGNQPQHF

v_gene: TRBV7-7
j_gene: TRBJ2-2
d_gene: -
abundance: -
CDR3nt: TGTGCCAGCACCGACCAGGACAGAAACACCGGGGAGCTGTTTTTT
CDR3aa: CASTDQDRNTGELFF

v_gene: TRBV18
j_gene: TRBJ2-3
d_gene: TRBD2
abundance: -
CDR3nt: TGTGCCAGCTCACCCACTAGCGGGAGCGCAGATACGCAGTATTTT
CDR3aa: CASSPTSGSADTQYF

v_gene: TRBV10-3
j_gene: TRBJ2-7
d_gene: -
abundance: -
CDR3nt: TGTGCCATCAGTGTTGCGTGGACCGGAGGGGAGCAGTACTTC
CDR3aa: CAISVAWTGGEQYF

v_gene: TRBV7-2
j_gene: TRBJ2-4
d_gene: -
abundance: -
CDR3nt: TGTGCCAGCAGCATAACGGGACGGACAAACATTCAGTACTTC
CDR3aa: CASSITGRTNIQYF

v_gene: TRBV7-9
j_gene: TRBJ2-7
d_gene: TRBD1
abundance: -
CDR3nt: TGTGCCAGCAGCTTAGGGACAGGCGAGCAGTACTTC
CDR3aa: CASSLGTGEQYF

v_gene: TRBV5-6
j_gene: TRBJ2-3
d_gene: TRBD2
abundance: -
CDR3nt: TGTGCCAGCAGCTTGGCCCTAGCGGGAGGAGATACGCAGTATTTT
CDR3aa: CASSLALAGGDTQYF

v_gene: TRBV27
j_gene: TRBJ2-5
d_gene: -
abundance: -
CDR3nt: TGTGCCAGCAGTCCACGACAAACCCTTCAAGAGACCCAGTACTTC
CDR3aa: CASSPRQTLQETQYF

v_gene: TRBV3-1/TRBV3-2
j_gene: TRBJ1-1
d_gene: TRBD1
abundance: -
CDR3nt: TGTGCCAGCAGCCAAGATTTGGGACAGGGGACTGAAGCTTTCTTT
CDR3aa: CASSQDLGQGTEAFF

v_gene: TRBV12-3/TRBV12-4
j_gene: TRBJ1-1
d_gene: -
abundance: -
CDR3nt: TGTGCCAGCAGTTTAAGAAGGCCCCCTGAAGCTTTCTTT
CDR3aa: CASSLRRPPEAFF

v_gene: TRBV12-3/TRBV12-4
j_gene: TRBJ2-4
d_gene: -
abundance: -
CDR3nt: TGTGCCAGCAGTTTTCTCGACATTCAGTACTTC
CDR3aa: CASSFLDIQYF

v_gene: TRBV2
j_gene: TRBJ1-4
d_gene: -
abundance: -
CDR3nt: TGTGCCAGCGAGGCCGACAGGACCCACCCTAAAAAACTGTTTTTT
CDR3aa: CASEADRTHPKKLFF

v_gene: TRBV9
j_gene: TRBJ2-2
d_gene: -
abundance: -
CDR3nt: TGTGCCAGCAGCGTAAGGACTCCCGGGGAGCTGTTTTTT
CDR3aa: CASSVRTPGELFF

v_gene: TRBV7-2
j_gene: TRBJ1-2
d_gene: -
abundance: many
CDR3nt: TGTGCCAGCAGCTTAGAGGTGTCCTATGGCTACACCTTC
CDR3aa: CASSLEVSYGYTF

v_gene: TRBV27
j_gene: TRBJ2-7
d_gene: -
abundance: -
CDR3nt: TGTGCCAGCAGTTACGGGACAAGCTACGAGCAGTACTTC
CDR3aa: CASSYGTSYEQYF

v_gene: TRBV29-1
j_gene: TRBJ1-1
d_gene: -
abundance: once
CDR3nt: TGCAGCGTCTGGCAGGGGAACACTGAAGCTTTCTTT
CDR3aa: CSVWQGNTEAFF

v_gene: TRBV12-3/TRBV12-4
j_gene: TRBJ2-2
d_gene: -
abundance: -
CDR3nt: TGTGCCAGCAGTTTCCTGTTCGGGGAGCTGTTTTTT
CDR3aa: CASSFLFGELFF

v_gene: TRBV7-9
j_gene: TRBJ1-2
d_gene: -
abundance: -
CDR3nt: TGTGCCAGCAGCCCCCTTGGGGCGGGAGGCTACACCTTC
CDR3aa: CASSPLGAGGYTF

v_gene: TRBV9
j_gene: TRBJ2-1
d_gene: -
abundance: -
CDR3nt: TGTGCCAGCAGCTCAGACCCACTAGTGAGCTCCTACAATGAGCAGTTCTTC
CDR3aa: CASSSDPLVSSYNEQFF

v_gene: TRBV9
j_gene: TRBJ1-4
d_gene: -
abundance: -
CDR3nt: TGTGCCAGCAGCGACCAGGGGAATGAAAAACTGTTTTTT
CDR3aa: CASSDQGNEKLFF

v_gene: TRBV6-5
j_gene: TRBJ1-6
d_gene: -
abundance: -
CDR3nt: TGTGCCAGCAGTTACGGGGGGGGATTCTCTTCACCCCTCCACTTT
CDR3aa: CASSYGGGFSSPLHF

v_gene: TRBV6-5
j_gene: TRBJ1-2
d_gene: -
abundance: -
CDR3nt: TGTGCCAGCAGTTCCGACAGGAGACCGTATGGCTACACCTTC
CDR3aa: CASSSDRRPYGYTF